These T cell receptor beta chains were read from a single sample in a study of graft-versus-host responses after intestinal transplantation. Only in-frame clones appear in the TCRdb table, and some are missing; sequencing was by immunoSEQ multiplex PCR. The sample has approximately 63,000 clones; roughly 89% are singletons. Material: ileum tissue, obtained 350 to 400 days after transplant. Every receptor here comes from a human patient who received an intestinal transplant, so some T cells may come from the graft donor. Each CDR3 is given with its conserved first and last residue. The D gene is left open where the match is weak. A row's size may be missing; if present it is once, few, many or a size class.

j_call v_call d_call clone_size cdr3_aa cdr3_nt
TRBJ1-5 TRBV6-1 . . CASTTEYSNQPQHF TGTGCCAGTACTACGGAGTATAGCAATCAGCCCCAGCATTTT
TRBJ1-2 TRBV15 . . CATSRQGLYGYTF TGTGCCACCAGCAGACAGGGTCTTTATGGCTACACCTTC
TRBJ2-7 TRBV4-1 TRBD2 . CASSRGLAGDYEQYF TGCGCCAGCAGCCGCGGACTAGCGGGGGACTACGAGCAGTACTTC
TRBJ1-1 TRBV2 . . CASLGGARGAFF TGTGCCAGCTTGGGCGGCGCCCGAGGAGCTTTCTTT
TRBJ1-2 TRBV2 . . CASSENWGERYTF TGTGCCAGCAGTGAAAACTGGGGTGAAAGATACACCTTC
TRBJ2-5 TRBV4-2 TRBD2 . CASSQEEAGGPFGTQYF TGTGCCAGCAGCCAAGAGGAGGCGGGGGGACCGTTCGGGACCCAGTACTTC
TRBJ1-3 TRBV29-1 . . CSVGLRETAGNTIYF TGCAGCGTTGGTCTCAGGGAAACGGCTGGAAACACCATATATTTT
TRBJ2-1 TRBV27 . . CASSLSLLRVPPSDNEQFF TGTGCCAGCAGTTTATCGTTACTCAGGGTCCCCCCCAGTGACAATGAGCAGTTCTTC
TRBJ2-7 TRBV6-1 . . CASSPGLSSYEQYF TGTGCCAGCAGTCCTGGACTCAGCTCCTACGAGCAGTACTTC
TRBJ2-7 TRBV6-5 . . CASSSHALDSSYEQYF TGTGCCAGCAGTTCCCATGCTCTCGACAGCTCCTACGAGCAGTACTTC
TRBJ1-2 TRBV10-2 . . CASSSSYGYTF TGCGCCAGCAGTAGCTCCTATGGCTACACCTTC
TRBJ2-1 TRBV28 . once CASSSSGNEQFF TGTGCCAGCAGTTCCTCCGGAAATGAGCAGTTCTTC
TRBJ2-7 TRBV9 . . CASSVASGNYEQYF TGTGCCAGCAGCGTAGCGTCTGGGAACTACGAGCAGTACTTC
TRBJ2-7 TRBV2 . . CASRGGYEQYF TGTGCCAGCAGGGGAGGATACGAGCAGTACTTC
TRBJ1-2 TRBV23-1 TRBD1 . CASSQARDRSHGYTF TGCGCCAGCAGTCAAGCCCGGGACAGGAGCCATGGCTACACCTTC
TRBJ2-7 TRBV5-6 TRBD2 . CASSWAAGAYEQYF TGTGCCAGCAGCTGGGCTGCGGGGGCCTACGAGCAGTACTTC
TRBJ1-1 TRBV27 . . CASSLSVNTEAFF TGTGCCAGCAGTTTATCAGTGAACACTGAAGCTTTCTTT
TRBJ2-1 TRBV6-5 . . CASSYYRGTYNEQFF TGTGCCAGCAGTTACTACCGGGGAACCTACAATGAGCAGTTCTTC
TRBJ1-2 TRBV6-5 . . CASSYSTQAGYTF TGTGCCAGCAGTTACTCGACACAGGCTGGCTACACCTTC
TRBJ2-5 TRBV23-1 . . CASSRGIQETQYF TGCGCCAGCAGTCGAGGGATCCAAGAGACCCAGTACTTC
TRBJ2-1 TRBV7-7 . . CASSRGMEPRSYNEQFF TGTGCTAGCAGCAGAGGTATGGAACCACGCTCCTACAATGAGCAGTTCTTC
TRBJ2-4 TRBV19 TRBD1 . CASSIRDRLAKNIQYF TGTGCCAGTAGCATACGGGACAGACTAGCCAAAAACATTCAGTACTTC
TRBJ1-1 TRBV20-1 TRBD1 . CSASGGTEAFF TGCAGTGCTTCAGGGGGTACTGAAGCTTTCTTT
TRBJ2-3 TRBV5-1 TRBD2 . CASSFSGGSDTQYF TGCGCCAGCAGCTTTAGCGGGGGGTCAGATACGCAGTATTTT
TRBJ1-4 TRBV29-1 . . CSVEDLVGTNEKLFF TGCAGCGTTGAAGATCTGGTGGGAACTAATGAAAAACTGTTTTTT
TRBJ2-7 TRBV5-6 . once CASSLSNSYIHEQYF TGTGCCAGCAGCTTGTCAAATTCTTACATTCACGAGCAGTACTTC
TRBJ1-3 TRBV29-1 . . CSVDEGNTIYF TGCAGCGTTGATGAAGGAAACACCATATATTTT
TRBJ2-6 TRBV19 TRBD1 . CASRSRDRGFSGANVLTF TGTGCCAGTAGGAGCCGGGACAGGGGGTTCTCTGGGGCCAACGTCCTGACTTTC
TRBJ1-5 TRBV6-6 . . CASTSPRGGAQPQHF TGTGCCAGCACATCCCCGAGGGGGGGGGCTCAGCCCCAGCATTTT
TRBJ2-7 TRBV4-2 . . CASSQDRAGEQYF TGTGCCAGCAGCCAAGACAGGGCCGGGGAGCAGTACTTC
TRBJ2-2 TRBV6-6 . . CASSETGELFF TGTGCCAGCTCTGAGACCGGGGAGCTGTTTTTT
TRBJ2-4 TRBV18 . . CASSISAGGLAKNIQYF TGTGCCAGCTCTATCTCAGCAGGGGGACTAGCCAAAAACATTCAGTACTTC
TRBJ1-2 TRBV6-5 . . CASSYSGGGGYGYTF TGTGCCAGCAGTTACTCAGGTGGGGGGGGCTATGGCTACACCTTC
TRBJ2-7 TRBV29-1 . few CSVPGPSSYEQYF TGCAGCGTCCCGGGACCCAGCTCCTACGAGCAGTACTTC
TRBJ2-7 TRBV7-9 . . CASSYYEQYF TGTGCCAGCAGCTACTACGAGCAGTACTTC
TRBJ2-1 TRBV11-2 TRBD1 . CASSLEGTGVNEQFF TGTGCCAGCAGCTTAGAAGGGACAGGGGTGAATGAGCAGTTCTTC
TRBJ2-5 TRBV5-1 TRBD2 . CASSLGTSGREETQYF TGCGCCAGCAGCTTGGGGACTAGCGGGAGGGAAGAGACCCAGTACTTC
TRBJ2-3 TRBV4-2 TRBD2 . CASSQDGGGDTQYF TGTGCCAGCAGCCAAGACGGGGGGGGAGATACGCAGTATTTT
TRBJ1-5 TRBV10-3 TRBD1 . CAITASDRESLNQPQHF TGTGCCATCACCGCCTCGGACAGGGAGAGTTTGAATCAGCCCCAGCATTTT
TRBJ2-2 TRBV25-1 . . CASGEGELFF TGTGCCAGCGGAGAGGGGGAGCTGTTTTTT
TRBJ2-1 TRBV5-6 . . CASSFGDSYNEQFF TGTGCCAGCAGCTTCGGAGACTCCTACAATGAGCAGTTCTTC